A few counts support the clone carrying this TCR beta chain. Its antigen is still unknown. The source of the sample is a study of beta chain features in type 1 diabetes. Regarding the study as a whole: Whether HLA type influences TCRB rearrangement remained unresolved here. Sequencing of cDNA might inflate the share of cells that strongly express TCR. Within each of all four CD4+ subsets, Type 1 diabetes patients had TCRB CDR3s that were moderately but significantly shorter. Sampled from patients, naive, central memory and Treg TCRB repertoires appeared more similar than those sampled from healthy donors.

Every bit of the isolated RNA underwent reverse transcription, so sequencing read expressed TCRB transcripts. Only in-frame clones appear in the TCRdb table, and some are missing; sequencing was by immunoSEQ multiplex PCR. The data show fewer than 350,000 clones, 14% to 15% seen once. Trimming took 2 bases from V and 2 from J, leaving 9 bases between them. The CDR3 spans 15 residues. The germline V gene encodes CDR1 SNHLY and CDR2 FYNNEI. This chain links TRBV2 with TRBJ2-2, with a tentative D call TRBD1 (5 bases). The sample consisted of naive CD4+ T cells from blood. The sequence was collected from a man aged 18 to 35 with type 1 diabetes. CDR3 nucleotides: TGTGCCAGCAGTGAACGGACAAGAAACACCGGGGAGCTGTTTTTT. It yields the protein CASSERTRNTGELFF.